Below are 18 T cell receptor beta chains sequenced from a single sample in a study of shared clonotypes between healthy human individuals. The data were produced by immunoSEQ multiplex PCR, yet TCRdb's version contains in-frame clones alone and is incomplete. This sample yields over 300,000 clones, of which roughly 87% are seen a single time; about 17% belongs to the top ten. The sequenced material came from memory CD8+ T cells sorted from blood. As to subset: CD45RO+ cells pooled with CCR7-negative TemRA cells. The receptors shown here come from a man in his late teens or twenties in good health.

This rearrangement joins TRBV6-5 to TRBJ1-1; D unclear. This CDR3 is 16 amino acids long. Between the trimmed V and J ends, which lost 2 bases and 4 bases, there was a span of 17 bases. Looked up from germline, CDR1 is MNHEY and CDR2 is SVGAGI. The DNA for the CDR3 is TGTGCCAGCAGTTACGGCCGGATGTTTCTCGGCACTGAAGCTTTCTTT. It translates to CASSYGRMFLGTEAFF.

V gene TRBV6-1 combines with J gene TRBJ1-2; no clear D. The V gene's germline CDR1 is MNHNS and CDR2 SASEGT. CDR3 length: 14 residues. V shed 1 base and J shed 4 bases, with 10 bases lying between them. The CDR3 loop is CASSEVGSRYGYTF. The CDR3 DNA sequence: TGTGCCAGCAGTGAAGTCGGCAGCCGCTATGGCTACACCTTC.

The chain combines TRBV6-5 with TRBJ2-1; 8 bases map to TRBD2. V shed 1 base and J 0 bases; nucleotides not matched to a gene: 2. The CDR3 extends over 16 amino acids. The germline CDR1 and CDR2 sequences are MNHEY and SVGAGI. For the CDR3, the DNA is TGTGCCAGCAGTTACTTCGGGGGGGGCTCCTACAATGAGCAGTTCTTC. Protein sequence: CASSYFGGGSYNEQFF.

This clone has more than one count but fewer than ten. The chain has TRBV6-6 and TRBJ2-1; 8 bases map to TRBD2. Germline CDR1 is MNHNY and CDR2 is SVGAGI (reference sequence). This CDR3 is built from 14 residues. V lost 0 bases to trimming and J lost 6 bases; unmatched junction nucleotides: 1. CDR3: CASSYSREGNEQFF. For the CDR3, the DNA is TGTGCCAGCAGTTACTCCCGGGAGGGCAATGAGCAGTTCTTC.

The chain combines TRBV11-2 with TRBJ1-3, with a tentative D call TRBD1 (5 bases). V dropped 2 bases and J dropped 4 bases, with 9 bases sitting between them. CDR1 and CDR2 (germline): SGHAT, FQNNGV. This CDR3 region has 14 residues. This CDR3 reads CASSLPGFGNTIYF. CDR3 nucleotides: TGTGCCAGCAGCTTACCAGGGTTCGGAAACACCATATATTTT.

The CDR3 reads CASSQDPGRISLNNEKLFF. As DNA, the CDR3 is TGCGCCAGCAGCCAAGATCCGGGACGGATCTCCCTTAATAATGAAAAACTGTTTTTT. The gene calls are TRBV4-1 and TRBJ1-4; possible D gene TRBD1, 5 bases. V dropped 0 bases and J dropped 4 bases, with 21 bases sitting between them. Germline CDR1 reads MGHRA; CDR2 reads YSYEKL. The CDR3 totals 19 residues.

The chain couples TRBV9 to TRBJ1-2, with 9 bases matching TRBD1. The junction had 9 bases not matched to a gene; V was cut back by 5 bases and J by 4 bases. CDR1 and CDR2 from the germline V gene are SGDLS and YYNGEE. The CDR3 has 15 residues. CDR3 loop: CASSDLDRGSYGYTF. The DNA for the CDR3 is TGTGCCAGCAGTGACCTGGACAGGGGCAGCTATGGCTACACCTTC.

The rearrangement links TRBV4-1 to TRBJ1-1, with no clear D. Trimming cost V 1 base and J 3 bases, with 18 bases left between them. The CDR3 sequence is 17 residues long. Germline V gene sequence: CDR1 MGHRA, CDR2 YSYEKL. Here the CDR3 DNA reads TGCGCCAGCAGCCAAGTTTTAAGGCAGGCCTGGGACACTGAAGCTTTCTTT. Protein: CASSQVLRQAWDTEAFF.

The chain couples TRBV10-3 to TRBJ2-7, with a tentative D call TRBD1 (5 bases). V lost 2 bases and J lost 1, with 15 bases in between. In germline, CDR1 is ENHRY, CDR2 SYGVKD. CDR3 size: 16 residues. The CDR3 loop reads CAISEPTVLPSYEQYF. The DNA of the CDR3 is TGTGCCATCAGTGAGCCGACAGTCCTACCTTCCTACGAGCAGTACTTC.

J is TRBJ1-3 and V is TRBV28, with TRBD1 identical over 10 bases. Germline V gene data show CDR1 as MDHEN and CDR2 as SYDVKM. CDR3 size: 17 residues. Trimming removed 0 bases from V and 8 bases from J; junction bases left unmatched: 10. CDR3 in amino acids: CASSLWETGGAKDTIYF. The DNA of the CDR3 is TGTGCCAGCAGTTTATGGGAGACAGGGGGCGCGAAGGACACCATATATTTT.

The chain uses TRBV7-2 and TRBJ1-1, with 7 positions matching TRBD1. Germline V gives CDR1 SGHTA, CDR2 FQGNSA. The length of the CDR3 is 15 residues. V was pared by 5 bases and J by 0 bases, with 6 bases of the junction left unmatched. CDR3 sequence reads: CASSPLRGMNTEAFF. Written as DNA, the CDR3 is TGTGCCAGCAGCCCCCTCAGGGGGATGAACACTGAAGCTTTCTTT.

The chain uses TRBV7-9 and TRBJ2-3, with TRBD1 as a possible D gene (5 bases). V lost 10 bases to trimming and J lost 0 bases, with 17 bases between them. CDR1 and CDR2 from the germline V gene are SEHNR and FQNEAQ (reference sequence). This CDR3 is 15 amino acids long. CDR3 DNA: TGTGCCACGTCACCAACAGGAGTTAGCACAGATACGCAGTATTTT. Protein: CATSPTGVSTDTQYF.

The J gene is TRBJ2-5, the V gene TRBV7-6, with 8 bases matching TRBD2. The CDR3 spans 16 residues. J gave up 1 base and V 5 bases, and 9 bases lay outside the gene matches. From germline, CDR1 is SGHVS and CDR2 FNYEAQ. The CDR3 bases are TGTGCCAGCAGCCCCGGAGCGGGAGTATTCCAAGAGACCCAGTACTTC. Translation: CASSPGAGVFQETQYF.

This rearrangement joins TRBV7-2 to TRBJ2-1; no reliable D call. The CDR3 has 19 residues. V lost 3 bases and J lost 5, with 26 bases in between. Looked up from germline, CDR1 is SGHTA and CDR2 is FQGNSA. The CDR3: CASSFSGRLHTPINNEQFF. DNA of the CDR3: TGTGCCAGCAGCTTCTCTGGCAGGCTCCACACCCCTATAAACAATGAGCAGTTCTTC. Together with reference TRBV7-2 and TRBJ2-1, the CDR3 gives the full variable domain: GAGVSQSPSNKVTEKGKDVELRCDPISGHTALYWYRQSLGQGLEFLIYFQGNSAPDKSGLPSDRFSAERTGGSVSTLTIQRTQQEDSAVYLCASSFSGRLHTPINNEQFFGPGTRLTVL.

The chain is built from TRBV18 and TRBJ2-7, with D unresolved. V gave up 3 bases and J gave up 1 base, with 7 bases separating them. CDR3 size: 13 residues. The V gene's germline CDR1 is KGHSH and CDR2 LQKENI. The CDR3 DNA reads TGTGCCAGCTCACCGGTCAGTTCCTACGAGCAGTACTTC. Translated, it gives CASSPVSSYEQYF. The full variable domain, its missing parts supplied by reference TRBV18 and TRBJ2-7, is NAGVMQNPRHLVRRRGQEARLRCSPMKGHSHVYWYRQLPEEGLKFMVYLQKENIIDESGMPKERFSAEFPKEGPSILRIQQVVRGDSAAYFCASSPVSSYEQYFGPGTRLTVT.

This clone came up a few times. The chain employs TRBV6-1 and TRBJ1-5; no definite D call. Germline V gives CDR1 MNHNS, CDR2 SASEGT. V lost 1 base and J lost 5, with 6 bases in between. CDR3 size: 13 residues. CDR3 bases: TGTGCCAGCAGTGAAGAGATCCATCAGCCCCAGCATTTT. It yields the protein CASSEEIHQPQHF.

This chain links TRBV28 with TRBJ1-1; TRBD1 aligns across 8 bases. Trimming removed 5 bases from V and 5 bases from J; junction bases left unmatched: 16. The CDR3 consists of 17 residues. Germline values: CDR1 MDHEN, CDR2 SYDVKM. CDR3 region: CASSPARTGLYGTEAFF. The CDR3 nucleotides read TGTGCCAGCAGTCCGGCGAGGACAGGGTTGTATGGTACTGAAGCTTTCTTT.

The chain recombines TRBV30 with TRBJ2-7; D remains ambiguous. Trimming took 3 bases from V and 1 from J, leaving 10 bases between them. Germline V gene sequence: CDR1 GTSNPN, CDR2 SVGIG (reference sequence). The CDR3 covers 13 residues. CDR3 nucleotide sequence: TGTGCCTGGAGGGTCGGACCGTCCTACGAGCAGTACTTC. Its translation is CAWRVGPSYEQYF. Based on the CDR3 plus reference TRBV30 and TRBJ2-7, the full variable domain is SQTIHQWPATLVQPVGSPLSLECTVEGTSNPNLYWYRQAAGRGLQLLFYSVGIGQISSEVPQNLSASRPQDRQFILSSKKLLLSDSGFYLCAWRVGPSYEQYFGPGTRLTVT.